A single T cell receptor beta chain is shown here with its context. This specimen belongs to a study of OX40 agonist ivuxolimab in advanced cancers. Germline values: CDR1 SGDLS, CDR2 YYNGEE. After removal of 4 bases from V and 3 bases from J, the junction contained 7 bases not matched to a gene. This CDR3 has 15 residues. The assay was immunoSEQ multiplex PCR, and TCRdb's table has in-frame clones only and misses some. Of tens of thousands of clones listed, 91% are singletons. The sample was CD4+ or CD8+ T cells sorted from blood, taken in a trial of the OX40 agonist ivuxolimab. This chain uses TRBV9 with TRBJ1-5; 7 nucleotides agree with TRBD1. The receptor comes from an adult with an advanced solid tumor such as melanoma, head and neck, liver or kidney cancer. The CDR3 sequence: CASSPGQALNQPQHF. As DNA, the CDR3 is TGTGCCAGCAGCCCAGGACAGGCCCTCAATCAGCCCCAGCATTTT.